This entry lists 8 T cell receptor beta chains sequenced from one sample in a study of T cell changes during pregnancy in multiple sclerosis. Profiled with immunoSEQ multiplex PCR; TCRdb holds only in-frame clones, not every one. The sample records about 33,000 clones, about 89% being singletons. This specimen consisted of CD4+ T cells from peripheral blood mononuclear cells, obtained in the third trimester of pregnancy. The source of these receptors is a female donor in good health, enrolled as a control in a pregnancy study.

CDR3 coding DNA: TGCGCCAGCAGTTTGAATCGAGGCCTCTCTGGAAACACCATATATTTT. As protein: CASSLNRGLSGNTIYF. The gene calls are TRBV5-1 and TRBJ1-3, with D unresolved. The CDR3 sequence is 16 residues long. Germline V gene data show CDR1 as SGHRS and CDR2 as YFSETQ. Trimming left V 5 bases short and J 0 bases short, with 15 bases between.

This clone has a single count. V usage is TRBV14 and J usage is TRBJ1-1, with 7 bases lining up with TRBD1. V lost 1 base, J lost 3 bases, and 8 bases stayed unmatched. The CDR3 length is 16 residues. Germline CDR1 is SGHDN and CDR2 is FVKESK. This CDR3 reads CASSQGRSQGYTEAFF. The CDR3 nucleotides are TGTGCCAGCAGCCAAGGACGGTCACAGGGGTACACTGAAGCTTTCTTT.

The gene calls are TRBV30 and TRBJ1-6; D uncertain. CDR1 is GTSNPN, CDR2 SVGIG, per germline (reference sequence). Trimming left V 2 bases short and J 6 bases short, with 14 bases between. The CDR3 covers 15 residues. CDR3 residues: CAWSKGSEGNSPLHF. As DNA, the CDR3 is TGTGCCTGGAGTAAGGGTAGCGAGGGTAATTCACCCCTCCACTTT.

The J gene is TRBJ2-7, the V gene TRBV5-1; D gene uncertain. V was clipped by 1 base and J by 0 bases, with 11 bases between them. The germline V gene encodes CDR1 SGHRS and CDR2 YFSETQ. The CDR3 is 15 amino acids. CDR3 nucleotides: TGCGCCAGCAGCTTGATAGGCGGTAGCTCCTACGAGCAGTACTTC. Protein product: CASSLIGGSSYEQYF.

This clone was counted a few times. The CDR3: CASSIGTENTGELFF. Written as DNA, the CDR3 is TGTGCCAGTAGTATCGGGACAGAGAACACCGGGGAGCTGTTTTTT. The rearrangement joins TRBV19 to TRBJ2-2; TRBD1 matches at 7 bases. The V gene end was trimmed by 3 bases and the J gene end by 1 base; junction bases not matched to a gene: 2. The CDR3 runs 15 residues. CDR1 and CDR2 (germline): LNHDA, SQIVND (reference sequence). Combining the CDR3 with reference TRBV19 and TRBJ2-2 gives the whole variable domain DGGITQSPKYLFRKEGQNVTLSCEQNLNHDAMYWYRQDPGQGLRLIYYSQIVNDFQKGDIAEGYSVSREKKESFPLTVTSAQKNPTAFYLCASSIGTENTGELFFGEGSRLTVL.

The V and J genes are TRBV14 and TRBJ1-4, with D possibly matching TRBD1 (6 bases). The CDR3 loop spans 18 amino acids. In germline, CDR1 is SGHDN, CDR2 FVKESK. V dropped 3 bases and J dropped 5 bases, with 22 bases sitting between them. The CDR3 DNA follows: TGTGCCAGCAGCCACCATCGGACCGGGACAAGGTTCAATGAAAAACTGTTTTTT. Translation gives CASSHHRTGTRFNEKLFF.

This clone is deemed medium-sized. CDR3 loop: CASSLVQGNTIYF. CDR3 DNA sequence: TGTGCCAGCAGCTTAGTACAGGGAAACACCATATATTTT. The chain carries TRBV7-2 and TRBJ1-3, with unresolved D. V was trimmed by 1 base and J by 4 bases, leaving 5 bases between them. The CDR3 runs to 13 residues. CDR1 and CDR2 from the germline V gene are SGHTA and FQGNSA.

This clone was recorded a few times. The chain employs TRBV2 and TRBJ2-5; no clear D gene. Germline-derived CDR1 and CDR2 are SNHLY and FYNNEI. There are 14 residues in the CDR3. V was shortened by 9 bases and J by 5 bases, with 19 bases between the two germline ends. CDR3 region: CARPLQTGAETQYF. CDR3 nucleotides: TGTGCCAGGCCCTTACAAACCGGAGCGGAGACCCAGTACTTC.